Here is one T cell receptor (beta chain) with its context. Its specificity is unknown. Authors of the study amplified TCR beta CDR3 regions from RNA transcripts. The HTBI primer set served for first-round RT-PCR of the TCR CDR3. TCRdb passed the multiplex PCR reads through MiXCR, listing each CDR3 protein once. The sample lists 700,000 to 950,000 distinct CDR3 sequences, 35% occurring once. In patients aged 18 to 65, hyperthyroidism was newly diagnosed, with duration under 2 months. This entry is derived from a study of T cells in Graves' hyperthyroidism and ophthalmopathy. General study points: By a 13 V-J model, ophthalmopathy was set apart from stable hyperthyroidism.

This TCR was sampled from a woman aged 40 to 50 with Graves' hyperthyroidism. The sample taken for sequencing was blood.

The CDR3 loop reads CASSLDPPYEQYF. The CDR3 nucleotides read TGTGCCAGCAGCTTAGATCCCCCCTACGAGCAGTACTTC. The chain recombines TRBV7-2 with TRBJ2-7, with D unresolved. The V end was cut by 1 base, the J end by 2 bases, with 6 bases between. CDR1 is SGHTA, CDR2 FQGNSA, per germline. The length of the CDR3 is 13 residues.